Reported below is one TCR beta chain. Its antigen is not known. The CDR3 is made up of 14 amino acids. CDR1 is WSHSY and CDR2 is SAAADI in the germline V gene. The entry originates in a study of T cell clusters in autoimmune cytopenias. One tube held mixed TRB-A and TRB-B primer pools for touch-down PCR. After re-calling the multiplex PCR reads, TCRdb lists one entry per CDR3 protein, DNA absent. This table holds 8,000 to 9,500 distinct CDR3 sequences. Overall study results and limits: TRB repertoire shifts in secondary cytopenia and chronic lymphocytic leukemia mostly reflected lymphoma, not autoimmunity.

TRB was amplified from 250 ng of peripheral blood genomic DNA per sample. Sequencing used peripheral blood. This chain connects TRBV10-2 to TRBJ1-2. The receptor's source is a human donor with an autoimmune cytopenia or autoimmune hepatitis (not recorded which). CDR3 in amino acids: CASSERMGYYGYTF.